These 20 T cell receptor beta chains were sequenced from one sample in a study of cytomegalovirus exposure and HLA in healthy donors. TCRdb's copy holds only in-frame clones and misses some; the assay was immunoSEQ multiplex PCR. The table has 150,000 to 200,000 clones, about 85% seen once. Sequences were obtained from PBMCs. Every receptor here comes from a man aged 25 to 40 in good health and CMV-seropositive.

The chain couples TRBV19 to TRBJ2-7; D remains ambiguous. CDR3 length: 16 amino acids. V shed 2 bases and J shed 3 bases, with 17 bases lying between them. Per the germline V gene, CDR1 is LNHDA and CDR2 is SQIVND (reference sequence). The CDR3 DNA reads as TGTGCCAGTAGTATAACCTTCAGTCCATTTAACTACGAGCAGTACTTC. As protein: CASSITFSPFNYEQYF.

This chain links TRBV9 with TRBJ1-1; D unclear. Germline assignment: CDR1 SGDLS and CDR2 YYNGEE. The length of the CDR3 is 14 residues. V gave up 3 bases and J gave up 4 bases, with 13 bases separating them. The CDR3 reads CASSARGSGTEAFF. The CDR3 nucleotides read TGTGCCAGCAGCGCGAGAGGGTCCGGCACTGAAGCTTTCTTT.

The V call is TRBV27, the J call TRBJ2-3; D possibly corresponds to TRBD1 (5 bases). Deletions cut 5 bases from V and 3 bases from J, with 9 bases between. The CDR3 length is 13 residues. The germline gives CDR1 MNHEY, CDR2 SMNVEV (reference sequence). CDR3 loop: CASSSRQTDTQYF. The CDR3 region has the DNA TGTGCCAGCAGTAGCCGACAGACAGATACGCAGTATTTT.

The V and J genes are TRBV5-1 and TRBJ2-1; 14 nucleotides match TRBD2. The CDR3 is 18 residues long. Germline loops: CDR1 SGHRS, CDR2 YFSETQ. Trimming took 0 bases from V and 2 from J; bases not matched to a gene: 4. The CDR3 DNA is TGCGCCAGCAGCTTGGGACTAGCGGGGGGGATGACCTACAATGAGCAGTTCTTC. Translation: CASSLGLAGGMTYNEQFF.

Only a few counts were recorded for this clone. CDR3 in amino acids: CASSVTGYYQPQHF. CDR3 coding DNA: TGTGCCAGCAGCGTCACAGGGTATTACCAGCCCCAGCATTTT. The chain uses TRBV9 and TRBJ1-5, with D tentatively TRBD1 (6 bases). In germline, CDR1 is SGDLS, CDR2 YYNGEE. V was cut by 2 bases and J by 7 bases, with 13 bases left in between. This CDR3 is built from 14 residues.

This chain links TRBV4-3 with TRBJ1-4; the D is unclear. Germline V gene sequence: CDR1 LGHNA, CDR2 YSLEER. This CDR3 is built from 15 residues. The V gene lost 1 base and the J gene lost 3 bases, with 9 bases spanning the gap. This CDR3 reads CASSQVPGSNEKLFF. CDR3 bases: TGCGCCAGCAGCCAAGTCCCGGGGTCTAATGAAAAACTGTTTTTT.

The chain has TRBV4-3 and TRBJ2-3; 13 nucleotides match TRBD2. Germline V lookup: CDR1 LGHNA, CDR2 YSLEER. This CDR3 has 15 residues. Trimming at V came to 4 bases and at J to 6 bases, leaving 4 bases not matched to a gene. In DNA, the CDR3 is TGCGCCAGCAGCCTACTAGCGGGGGGGCTTGATACGCAGTATTTT. It codes for CASSLLAGGLDTQYF.

This chain's CDR3 is CASSPTRGGLTYEQYF. DNA of the CDR3: TGTGCCAGCAGCCCCACCCGAGGGGGTCTAACCTACGAGCAGTACTTC. The chain carries TRBV9 and TRBJ2-7; possibly TRBD1 for D (6 bases). This CDR3 is 16 amino acids long. Germline-derived CDR1 and CDR2 are SGDLS and YYNGEE. Trimming stripped 4 bases from V and 2 bases from J, with 19 bases between.

This clone was seen more than once but under ten times. The rearrangement links TRBV27 to TRBJ2-1, with TRBD2 matching 7 bases. The CDR3 has 16 residues. J was trimmed by 12 bases and V by 3 bases; bases with no gene match: 17. Per germline, CDR1 MNHEY and CDR2 SMNVEV (reference sequence). CDR3 sequence: CASSFVGLAESKGQFF. CDR3 DNA: TGTGCCAGCAGTTTTGTGGGGCTAGCGGAATCCAAGGGGCAGTTCTTC.

The rearrangement joins TRBV5-6 to TRBJ2-4; D is undetermined. The CDR3 extends over 17 amino acids. The germline V gene has CDR1 SGHDT and CDR2 YYEEEE. V was shortened by 0 bases and J by 0 bases, with 13 bases between the two germline ends. CDR3 in DNA: TGTGCCAGCAGCTTGGGACCAGGATTACTAGCCAAAAACATTCAGTACTTC. Protein sequence: CASSLGPGLLAKNIQYF.

The chain couples TRBV7-2 to TRBJ2-7; a weak D match, TRBD2 (5 bases). CDR1 SGHTA and CDR2 FQGNSA come from the germline V gene. The CDR3 spans 12 residues. V was pared by 5 bases and J by 5 bases, with 10 bases between. CDR3 region: CASSRPGNEQYF. The CDR3 bases are TGTGCCAGCAGCCGGCCGGGGAACGAGCAGTACTTC. The full variable domain, in which reference TRBV7-2 and TRBJ2-7 provide the parts outside the CDR3, is GAGVSQSPSNKVTEKGKDVELRCDPISGHTALYWYRQSLGQGLEFLIYFQGNSAPDKSGLPSDRFSAERTGGSVSTLTIQRTQQEDSAVYLCASSRPGNEQYFGPGTRLTVT.

This clone came up once. The genes are TRBV6-5 and TRBJ2-7, with 10 bases identical to TRBD2. CDR3 length: 15 amino acids. Per germline, CDR1 MNHEY and CDR2 SVGAGI. Trimming at V came to 5 bases and at J to 2 bases, leaving 6 bases not matched to a gene. The CDR3 DNA follows: TGTGCCAGCAGTCTTCGACTAGCGGGCACCTACGAGCAGTACTTC. This encodes CASSLRLAGTYEQYF.

V gene TRBV7-2 combines with J gene TRBJ2-3, with D unclear. The CDR3 contains 15 residues. V was pared by 3 bases and J by 6 bases, with 16 bases between. Germline CDR1 and CDR2: SGHTA and FQGNSA. Written as DNA, the CDR3 is TGTGCCAGCAGCTTCGCGATGATTCGAATGGATACGCAGTATTTT. It codes for CASSFAMIRMDTQYF.

The chain is built from TRBV18 and TRBJ2-3, with 7 positions matching TRBD2. After removal of 5 bases from V and 0 bases from J, the junction contained 5 bases not matched to a gene. The CDR3 sequence is 15 residues long. Germline V CDR1 and CDR2: KGHSH, LQKENI. The CDR3 reads CASSTRGVSTDTQYF. In nucleotides, the CDR3 is TGTGCCAGCTCAACCCGGGGGGTTAGCACAGATACGCAGTATTTT.

The chain joins TRBV5-4 to TRBJ1-4; a weak D match, TRBD1 (6 bases). The CDR3 loop spans 16 amino acids. Trimming pared 3 bases from V and 8 bases from J, leaving 20 bases between. Germline CDR1 SGHNT, CDR2 YYREEE (reference sequence). CDR3 nucleotide sequence: TGTGCCAGCAGCTGGGGAACAGGGTTAGAAGGGGAAAAACTGTTTTTT. This gives the protein CASSWGTGLEGEKLFF.

The chain joins TRBV11-2 to TRBJ2-7, with D possibly TRBD2 on 5 matching bases. CDR3 size: 13 residues. Germline CDR1 is SGHAT and CDR2 is FQNNGV. Between the trimmed V and J ends, which lost 2 bases and 4 bases, there was a span of 9 bases. The CDR3 DNA follows: TGTGCCAGCAGCTTAAGACTACAGTACGAGCAGTACTTC. Protein sequence: CASSLRLQYEQYF.

A few counts support this clone. The gene calls are TRBV7-8 and TRBJ2-7; the D is unclear. The V gene's germline CDR1 is SGHVS and CDR2 FQNEAQ. CDR3 length: 13 residues. The V end lost 5 bases, the J end lost 4 bases, and 12 bases lay between the germline ends. The CDR3 protein is CASSQRVGYEQYF. CDR3 DNA sequence: TGTGCCAGCAGCCAACGGGTTGGGTACGAGCAGTACTTC.

This clone was observed a few times. This chain links TRBV7-3 with TRBJ2-3, with 7 positions matching TRBD2. This CDR3 contains 13 residues. J was trimmed by 3 bases and V by 4 bases; bases with no gene match: 1. Germline V CDR1 and CDR2: SGHTA, FQGTGA. CDR3 sequence reads: CASSWGGTDTQYF. The CDR3 DNA reads TGTGCCAGCAGCTGGGGAGGGACAGATACGCAGTATTTT.

The chain links TRBV5-6 to TRBJ1-5, with a tentative D call TRBD1 (5 bases). V lost 2 bases and J lost 2, with 11 bases in between. In germline, CDR1 is SGHDT, CDR2 YYEEEE. The length of the CDR3 is 15 residues. The CDR3 DNA is TGTGCCAGCAGCTTCGGGGGGATGGGCAATCAGCCCCAGCATTTT. Encoded protein: CASSFGGMGNQPQHF.

The V gene is TRBV6-4, the J gene TRBJ2-3; 7 bases match TRBD2. Looked up from germline, CDR1 is MRHNA and CDR2 is SNTAGT. The CDR3 loop spans 15 amino acids. V lost 2 bases and J lost 4; bases outside the gene matches: 6. The CDR3 here is CASSDGAGNADTQYF. As DNA, the CDR3 is TGTGCCAGCAGTGACGGAGCGGGAAACGCAGATACGCAGTATTTT.